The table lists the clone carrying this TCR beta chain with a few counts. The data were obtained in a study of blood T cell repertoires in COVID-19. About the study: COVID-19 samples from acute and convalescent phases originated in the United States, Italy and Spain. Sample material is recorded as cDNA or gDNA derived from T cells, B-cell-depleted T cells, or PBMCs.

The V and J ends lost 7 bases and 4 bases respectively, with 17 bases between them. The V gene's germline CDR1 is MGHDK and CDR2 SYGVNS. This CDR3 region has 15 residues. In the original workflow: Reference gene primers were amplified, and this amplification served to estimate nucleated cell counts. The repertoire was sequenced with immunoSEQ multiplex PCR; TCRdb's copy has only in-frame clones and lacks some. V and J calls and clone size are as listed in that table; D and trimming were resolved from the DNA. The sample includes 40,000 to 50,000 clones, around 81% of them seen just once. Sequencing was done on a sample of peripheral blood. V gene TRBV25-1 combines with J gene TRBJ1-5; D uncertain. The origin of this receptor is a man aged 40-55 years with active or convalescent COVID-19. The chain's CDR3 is CASTSGDGGNQPQHF. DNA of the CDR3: TGTGCCAGCACCTCCGGAGACGGAGGGAATCAGCCCCAGCATTTT.